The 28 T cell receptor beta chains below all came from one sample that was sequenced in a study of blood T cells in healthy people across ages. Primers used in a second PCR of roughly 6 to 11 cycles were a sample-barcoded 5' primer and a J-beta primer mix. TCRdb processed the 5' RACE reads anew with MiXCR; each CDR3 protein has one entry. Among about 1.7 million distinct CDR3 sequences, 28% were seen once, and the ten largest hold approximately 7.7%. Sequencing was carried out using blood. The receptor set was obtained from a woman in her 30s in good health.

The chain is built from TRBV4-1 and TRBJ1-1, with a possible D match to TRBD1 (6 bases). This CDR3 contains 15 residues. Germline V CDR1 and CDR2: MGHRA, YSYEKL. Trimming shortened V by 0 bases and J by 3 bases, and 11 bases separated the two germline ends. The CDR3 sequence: CASSQDIQGDTEAFF. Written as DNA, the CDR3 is TGCGCCAGCAGCCAAGATATACAGGGAGACACTGAAGCTTTCTTT.

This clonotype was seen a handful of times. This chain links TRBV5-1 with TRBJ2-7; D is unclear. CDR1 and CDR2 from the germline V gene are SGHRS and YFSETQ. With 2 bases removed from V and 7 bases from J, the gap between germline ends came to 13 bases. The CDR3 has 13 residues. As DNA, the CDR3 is TGCGCCAGCAGCTTCCCCCCCACTCGGGAGCAGTACTTC. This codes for CASSFPPTREQYF.

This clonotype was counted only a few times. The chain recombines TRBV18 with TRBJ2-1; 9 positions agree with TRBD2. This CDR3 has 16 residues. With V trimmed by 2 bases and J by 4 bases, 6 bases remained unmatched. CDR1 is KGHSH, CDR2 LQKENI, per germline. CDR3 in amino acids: CASSPRTSVQYNEQFF. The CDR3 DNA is TGTGCCAGCTCACCAAGGACTAGCGTACAATACAATGAGCAGTTCTTC.

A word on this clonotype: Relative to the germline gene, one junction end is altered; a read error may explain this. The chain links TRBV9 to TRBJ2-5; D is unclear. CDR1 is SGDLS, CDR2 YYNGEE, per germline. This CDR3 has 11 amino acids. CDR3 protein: CTSSIDNEPYF. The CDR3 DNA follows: TGTACCAGCAGCATCGACAATGAGCCGTACTTC.

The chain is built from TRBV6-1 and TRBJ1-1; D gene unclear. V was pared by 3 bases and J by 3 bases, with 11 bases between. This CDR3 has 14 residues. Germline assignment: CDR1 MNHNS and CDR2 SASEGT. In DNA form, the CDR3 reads TGTGCCAGCAGTGATCGGTACGGGGACACTGAAGCTTTCTTT. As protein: CASSDRYGDTEAFF.

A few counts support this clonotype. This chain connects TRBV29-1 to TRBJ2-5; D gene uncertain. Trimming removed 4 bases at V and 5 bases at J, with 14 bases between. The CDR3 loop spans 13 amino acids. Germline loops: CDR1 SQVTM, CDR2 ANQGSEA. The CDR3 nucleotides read TGCAGCGTTGGAAACGGCCGGGCGGAGACCCAGTACTTC. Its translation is CSVGNGRAETQYF.

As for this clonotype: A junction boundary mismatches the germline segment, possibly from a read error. Here the CDR3 DNA reads TGTGCCACCAGGGACTACCAAGGGACCCAGTACTTC. Translating gives CATRDYQGTQYF. The gene calls are TRBV24-1 and TRBJ2-5, with D perhaps TRBD2 (6 bases). The CDR3 sequence is 12 residues long. CDR1 and CDR2 (germline): KGHDR, SFDVKD.

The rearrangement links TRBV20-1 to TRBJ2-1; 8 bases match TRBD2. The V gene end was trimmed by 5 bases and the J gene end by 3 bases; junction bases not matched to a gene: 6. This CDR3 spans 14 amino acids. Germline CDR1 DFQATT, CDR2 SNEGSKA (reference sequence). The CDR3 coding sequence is TGCAGTGCTGCCCCCCTAGCGGGCTACAATGAGCAGTTCTTC. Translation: CSAAPLAGYNEQFF.

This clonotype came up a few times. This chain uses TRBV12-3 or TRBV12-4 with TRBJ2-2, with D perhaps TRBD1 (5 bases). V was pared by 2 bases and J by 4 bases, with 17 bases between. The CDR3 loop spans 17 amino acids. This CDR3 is CASSLLDRWQGTGELFF. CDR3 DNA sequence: TGTGCCAGCAGTTTACTCGATAGGTGGCAGGGCACCGGGGAGCTGTTTTTT.

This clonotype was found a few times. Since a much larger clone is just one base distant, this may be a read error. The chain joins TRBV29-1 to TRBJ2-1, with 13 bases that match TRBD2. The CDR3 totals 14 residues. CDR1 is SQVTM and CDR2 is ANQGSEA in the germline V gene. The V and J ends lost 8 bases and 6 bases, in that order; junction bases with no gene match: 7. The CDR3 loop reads CSILGLAGVNEQFF. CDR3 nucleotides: TGCAGCATCCTCGGACTAGCGGGAGTCAATGAGCAGTTCTTC.

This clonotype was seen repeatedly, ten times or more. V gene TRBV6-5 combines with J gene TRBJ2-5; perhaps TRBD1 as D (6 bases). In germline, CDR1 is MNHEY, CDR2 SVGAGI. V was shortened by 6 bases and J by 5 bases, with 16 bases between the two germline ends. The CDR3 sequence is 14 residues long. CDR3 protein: CASRGHSPGETQYF. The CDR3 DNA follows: TGTGCCAGCAGGGGACACTCCCCTGGGGAGACCCAGTACTTC.

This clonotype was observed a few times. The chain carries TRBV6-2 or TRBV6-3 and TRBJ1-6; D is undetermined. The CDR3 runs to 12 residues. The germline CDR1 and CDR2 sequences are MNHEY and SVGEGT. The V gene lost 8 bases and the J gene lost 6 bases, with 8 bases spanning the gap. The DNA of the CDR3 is TGTGCCAGCGGCAGGATTAATTCACCCCTCCACTTT. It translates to CASGRINSPLHF.

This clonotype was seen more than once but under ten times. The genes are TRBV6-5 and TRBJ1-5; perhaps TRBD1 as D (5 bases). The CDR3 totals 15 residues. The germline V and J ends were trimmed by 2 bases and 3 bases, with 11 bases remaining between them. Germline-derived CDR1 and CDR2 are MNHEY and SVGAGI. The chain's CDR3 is CASSYDSGSNQPQHF. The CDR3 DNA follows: TGTGCCAGCAGTTACGACTCAGGGTCCAATCAGCCCCAGCATTTT.

CDR3 in amino acids: CASSYGAGGNYGYTF. The CDR3 nucleotides read TGTGCCAGCAGTTACGGGGCAGGTGGAAACTATGGCTACACCTTC. The chain employs TRBV6-2 or TRBV6-3 and TRBJ1-2; tentatively, D is TRBD1 (5 bases). In germline, CDR1 is MNHEY, CDR2 SVGEGT. V was trimmed by 2 bases and J by 2 bases, leaving 12 bases between them. This CDR3 comprises 15 residues.

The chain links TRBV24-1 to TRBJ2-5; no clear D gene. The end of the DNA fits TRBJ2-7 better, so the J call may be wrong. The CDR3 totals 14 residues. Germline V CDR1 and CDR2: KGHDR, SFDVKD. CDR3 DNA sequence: TGTGCCACCAGTGATGGGATACCACCCTACGAGCAGTACTTC. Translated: CATSDGIPPYEQYF.

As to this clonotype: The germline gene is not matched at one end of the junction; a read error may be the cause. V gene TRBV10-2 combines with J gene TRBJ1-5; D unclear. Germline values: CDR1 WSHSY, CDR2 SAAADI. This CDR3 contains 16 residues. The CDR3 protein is CARSEPSSGFYQPQHF. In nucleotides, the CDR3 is TGCGCCCGCAGTGAGCCGTCGTCAGGATTTTACCAGCCCCAGCATTTT.

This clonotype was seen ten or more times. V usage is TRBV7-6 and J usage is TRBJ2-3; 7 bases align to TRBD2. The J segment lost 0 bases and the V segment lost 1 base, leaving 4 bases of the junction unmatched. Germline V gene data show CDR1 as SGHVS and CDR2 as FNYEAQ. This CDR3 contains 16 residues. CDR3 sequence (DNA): TGTGCCAGCAGCTTAGTAGCGGGTACTAGCACAGATACGCAGTATTTT. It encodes CASSLVAGTSTDTQYF.

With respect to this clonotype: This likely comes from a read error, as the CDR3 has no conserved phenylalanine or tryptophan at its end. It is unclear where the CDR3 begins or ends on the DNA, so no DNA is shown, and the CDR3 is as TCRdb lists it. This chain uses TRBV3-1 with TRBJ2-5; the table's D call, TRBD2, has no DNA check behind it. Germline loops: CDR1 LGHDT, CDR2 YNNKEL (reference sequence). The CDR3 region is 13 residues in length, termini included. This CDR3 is CASSHRDGYTFGS.

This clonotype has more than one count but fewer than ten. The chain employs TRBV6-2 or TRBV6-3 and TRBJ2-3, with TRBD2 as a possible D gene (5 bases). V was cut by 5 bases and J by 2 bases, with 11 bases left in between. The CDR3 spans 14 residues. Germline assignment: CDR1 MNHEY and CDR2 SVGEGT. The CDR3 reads CASSIGLVTDTQYF. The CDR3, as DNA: TGTGCCAGCAGTATCGGACTGGTCACAGATACGCAGTATTTT.

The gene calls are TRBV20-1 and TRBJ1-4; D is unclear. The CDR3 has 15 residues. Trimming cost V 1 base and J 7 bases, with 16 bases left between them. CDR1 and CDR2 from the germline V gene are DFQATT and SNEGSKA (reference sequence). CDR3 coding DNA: TGCAGTGCTAGAGCAGACACCATGGGAGGTGAAAAACTGTTTTTT. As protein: CSARADTMGGEKLFF.

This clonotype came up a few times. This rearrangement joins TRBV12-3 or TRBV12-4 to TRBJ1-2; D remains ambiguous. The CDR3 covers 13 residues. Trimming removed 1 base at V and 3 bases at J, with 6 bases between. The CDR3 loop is CASSLGNHYGYTF. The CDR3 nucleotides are TGTGCCAGCAGTTTAGGGAACCACTATGGCTACACCTTC.

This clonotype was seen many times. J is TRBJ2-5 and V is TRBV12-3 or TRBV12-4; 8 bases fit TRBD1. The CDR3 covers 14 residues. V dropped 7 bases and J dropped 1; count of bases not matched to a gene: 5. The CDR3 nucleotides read TGTGCCAGCATCCTCACAGGGGGCCAAGAGACCCAGTACTTC. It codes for CASILTGGQETQYF.

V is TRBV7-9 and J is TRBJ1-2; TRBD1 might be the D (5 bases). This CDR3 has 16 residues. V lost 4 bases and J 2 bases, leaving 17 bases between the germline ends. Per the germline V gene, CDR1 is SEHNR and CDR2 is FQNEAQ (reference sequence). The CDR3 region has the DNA TGTGCCAGCAGCTGGCCGCGGGGCTTGTTGAACTATGGCTACACCTTC. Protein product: CASSWPRGLLNYGYTF. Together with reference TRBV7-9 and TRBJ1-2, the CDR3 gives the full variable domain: DTGVSQNPRHKITKRGQNVTFRCDPISEHNRLYWYRQTLGQGPEFLTYFQNEAQLEKSRLLSDRFSAERPKGSFSTLEIQRTEQGDSAMYLCASSWPRGLLNYGYTFGSGTRLTVV.

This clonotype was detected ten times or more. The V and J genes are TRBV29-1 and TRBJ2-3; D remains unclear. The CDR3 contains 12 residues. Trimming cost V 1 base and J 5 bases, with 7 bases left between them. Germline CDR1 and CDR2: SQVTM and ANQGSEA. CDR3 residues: CSVEVVRDTQYF. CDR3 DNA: TGCAGCGTTGAAGTCGTACGAGATACGCAGTATTTT.

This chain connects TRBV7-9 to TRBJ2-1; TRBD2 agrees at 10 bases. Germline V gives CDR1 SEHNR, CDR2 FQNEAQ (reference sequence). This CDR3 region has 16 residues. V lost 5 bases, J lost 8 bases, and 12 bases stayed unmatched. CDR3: CASSASGRALSYEQFF. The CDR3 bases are TGTGCCAGCAGCGCGAGCGGGAGGGCCCTTTCGTATGAGCAGTTCTTC.

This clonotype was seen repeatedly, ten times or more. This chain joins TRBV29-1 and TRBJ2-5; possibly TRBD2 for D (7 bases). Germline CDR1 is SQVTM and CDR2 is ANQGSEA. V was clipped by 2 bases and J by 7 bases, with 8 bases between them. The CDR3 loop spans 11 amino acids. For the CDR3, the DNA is TGCAGCGTTGAAAGGGGGGGGACCCAGTACTTC. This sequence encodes CSVERGGTQYF.

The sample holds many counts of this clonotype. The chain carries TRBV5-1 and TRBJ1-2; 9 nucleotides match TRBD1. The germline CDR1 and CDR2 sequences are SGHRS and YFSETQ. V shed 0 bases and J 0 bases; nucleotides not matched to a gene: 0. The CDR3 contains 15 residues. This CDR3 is CASSLGDRANYGYTF. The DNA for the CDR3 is TGCGCCAGCAGCTTGGGGGACAGGGCTAACTATGGCTACACCTTC.

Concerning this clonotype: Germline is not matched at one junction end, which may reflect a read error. In DNA form, the CDR3 reads TGCAGCGCTCGGCGGGGCGGCGCCTGCAATGAGCAGTTCTTT. Its protein is CSARRGGACNEQFF. The rearrangement uses TRBV29-1 and TRBJ2-1, with D possibly TRBD2 on 6 matching bases. CDR1 is SQVTM, CDR2 ANQGSEA, per germline. The CDR3 has 14 residues.